The 2 T cell receptor beta chains below come from one sample, sequenced in a study of blood T cell repertoires in COVID-19 (TCRdb year 2020). The library relied on the immunoSEQ multiplex PCR assay. The table was pulled from immuneACCESS by TCRdb, which kept in-frame rearrangements only. Such tables lose some clones; where checked, under half of the loss comes from unresolved V genes, and the rest has no known cause. The sample table contains more than 85,000 clones; only one count was recorded for roughly 86% of them. The ten largest clones capture 9.9% of the sample. The sequenced material came from peripheral blood. The receptors come from a man aged 40-49 years with active or convalescent COVID-19.

In DNA form, the CDR3 reads TGTGCCAGCAGCCAAGGGGTGAATAGCAATCAGCCCCAGCATTTT. Its translation: CASSQGVNSNQPQHF. The chain carries TRBV7-9 and TRBJ1-5; possibly TRBD1 for D (5 bases). V dropped 5 bases and J dropped 0 bases, with 11 bases sitting between them. Germline V gives CDR1 SEHNR, CDR2 FQNEAQ (reference sequence). The CDR3 length is 15 residues.

The chain has TRBV30 and TRBJ1-5, with a possible D match to TRBD1 (6 bases). CDR3 length: 16 residues. Germline V gives CDR1 GTSNPN, CDR2 SVGIG (reference sequence). V shed 2 bases and J shed 3 bases, with 17 bases lying between them. CDR3 sequence reads: CAWSPLLDRHNQPQHF. The CDR3 DNA sequence: TGTGCCTGGAGTCCCCTCCTAGACAGGCACAATCAGCCCCAGCATTTT.